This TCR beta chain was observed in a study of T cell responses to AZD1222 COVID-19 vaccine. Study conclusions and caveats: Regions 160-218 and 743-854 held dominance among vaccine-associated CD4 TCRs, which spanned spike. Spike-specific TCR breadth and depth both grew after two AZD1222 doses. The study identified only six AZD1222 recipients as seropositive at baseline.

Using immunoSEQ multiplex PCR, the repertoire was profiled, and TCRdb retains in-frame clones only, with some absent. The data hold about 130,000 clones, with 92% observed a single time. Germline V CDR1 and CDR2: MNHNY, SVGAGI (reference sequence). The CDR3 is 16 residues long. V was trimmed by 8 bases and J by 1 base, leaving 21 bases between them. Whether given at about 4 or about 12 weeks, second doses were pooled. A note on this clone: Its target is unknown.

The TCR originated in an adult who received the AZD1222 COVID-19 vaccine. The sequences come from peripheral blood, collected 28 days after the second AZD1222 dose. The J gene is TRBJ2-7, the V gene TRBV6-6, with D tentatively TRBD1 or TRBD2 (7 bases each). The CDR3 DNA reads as TGTGCCAGCCAGGGGGGGAATCTGGACAGTTCCTACGAGCAGTACTTC. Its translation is CASQGGNLDSSYEQYF.